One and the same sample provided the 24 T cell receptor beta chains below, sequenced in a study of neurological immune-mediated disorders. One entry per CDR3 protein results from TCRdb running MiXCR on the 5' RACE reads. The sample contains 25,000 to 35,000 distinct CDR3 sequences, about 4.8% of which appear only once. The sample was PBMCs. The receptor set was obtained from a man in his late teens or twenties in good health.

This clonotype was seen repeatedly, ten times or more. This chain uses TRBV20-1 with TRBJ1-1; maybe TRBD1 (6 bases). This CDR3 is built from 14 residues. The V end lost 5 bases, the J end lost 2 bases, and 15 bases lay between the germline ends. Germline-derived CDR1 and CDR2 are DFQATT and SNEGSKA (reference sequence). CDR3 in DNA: TGCAGTGCTGATGGGTCGACAGGCAACACTGAAGCTTTCTTT. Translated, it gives CSADGSTGNTEAFF.

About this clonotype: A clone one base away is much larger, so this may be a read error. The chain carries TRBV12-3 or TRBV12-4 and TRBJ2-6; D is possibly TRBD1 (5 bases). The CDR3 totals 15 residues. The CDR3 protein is CAGSAWGNGANVLTF. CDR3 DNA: TGTGCCGGCAGCGCCTGGGGCAATGGGGCCAACGTCCTGACTTTC.

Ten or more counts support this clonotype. CDR3 amino acids: CSVGGSIGELFF. CDR3 bases: TGCAGTGTCGGTGGGTCAATTGGGGAGCTGTTTTTT. The rearrangement joins TRBV20-1 to TRBJ2-2; D uncertain. V dropped 7 bases and J dropped 8 bases, with 14 bases sitting between them. Germline CDR1 and CDR2: DFQATT and SNEGSKA (reference sequence). This CDR3 contains 12 residues.

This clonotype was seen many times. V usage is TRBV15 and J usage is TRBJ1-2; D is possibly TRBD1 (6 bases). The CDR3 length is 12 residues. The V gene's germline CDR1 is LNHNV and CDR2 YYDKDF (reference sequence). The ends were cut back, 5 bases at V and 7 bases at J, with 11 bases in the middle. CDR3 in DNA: TGTGCCACCAGCGCGGGGGCGTTTGGCTACACCTTC. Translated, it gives CATSAGAFGYTF. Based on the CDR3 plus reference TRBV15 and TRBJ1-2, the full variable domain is DAMVIQNPRYQVTQFGKPVTLSCSQTLNHNVMYWYQQKSSQAPKLLFHYYDKDFNNEADTPDNFQSRRPNTSFCFLDIRSPGLGDTAMYLCATSAGAFGYTFGSGTRLTVV.

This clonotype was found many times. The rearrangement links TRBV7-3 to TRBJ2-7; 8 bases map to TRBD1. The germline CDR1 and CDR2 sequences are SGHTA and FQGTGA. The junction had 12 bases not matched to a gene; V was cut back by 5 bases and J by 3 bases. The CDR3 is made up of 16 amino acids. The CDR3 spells CASSLYAAGGYYEQYF. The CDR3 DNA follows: TGTGCCAGCAGCCTATATGCGGCAGGGGGCTACTACGAGCAGTACTTC.

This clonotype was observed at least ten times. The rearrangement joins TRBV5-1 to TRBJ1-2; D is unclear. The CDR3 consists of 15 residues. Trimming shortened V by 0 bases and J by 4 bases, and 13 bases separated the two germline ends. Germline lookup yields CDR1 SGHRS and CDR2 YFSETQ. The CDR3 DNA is TGCGCCAGCAGCTTGGCCGAGGCGTGGAGCTATGGCTACACCTTC. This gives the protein CASSLAEAWSYGYTF.

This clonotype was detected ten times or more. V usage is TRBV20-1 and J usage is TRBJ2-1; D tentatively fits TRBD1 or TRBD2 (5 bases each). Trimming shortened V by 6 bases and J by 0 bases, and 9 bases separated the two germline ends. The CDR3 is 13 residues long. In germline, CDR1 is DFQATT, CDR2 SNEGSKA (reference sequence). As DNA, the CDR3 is TGCAGTGCCGAGGGGAGCTCCTACAATGAGCAGTTCTTC. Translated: CSAEGSSYNEQFF.

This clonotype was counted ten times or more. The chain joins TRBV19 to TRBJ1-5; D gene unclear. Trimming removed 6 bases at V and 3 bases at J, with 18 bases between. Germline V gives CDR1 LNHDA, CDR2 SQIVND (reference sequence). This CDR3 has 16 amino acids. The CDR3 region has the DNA TGTGCCAGTAGGTCCTTCCGGGTGGGCTACAATCAGCCCCAGCATTTT. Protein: CASRSFRVGYNQPQHF. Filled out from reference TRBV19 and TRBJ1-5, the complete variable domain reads DGGITQSPKYLFRKEGQNVTLSCEQNLNHDAMYWYRQDPGQGLRLIYYSQIVNDFQKGDIAEGYSVSREKKESFPLTVTSAQKNPTAFYLCASRSFRVGYNQPQHFGDGTRLSIL.

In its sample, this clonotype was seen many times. The CDR3 DNA sequence: TGTGCCACCAGCAGAGGGAACCGTAAGGAGCGTGGCTACACCTTC. It codes for CATSRGNRKERGYTF. V and J are TRBV15 and TRBJ1-2, with no clear D. The V end was cut by 1 base, the J end by 7 bases, with 16 bases between. CDR1 is LNHNV, CDR2 YYDKDF, per germline (reference sequence). The length of the CDR3 is 15 residues.

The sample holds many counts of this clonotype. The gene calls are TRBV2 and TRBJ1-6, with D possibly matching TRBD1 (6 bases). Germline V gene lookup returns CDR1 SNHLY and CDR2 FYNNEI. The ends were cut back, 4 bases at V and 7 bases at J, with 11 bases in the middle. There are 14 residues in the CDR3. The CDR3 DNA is TGTGCCAGCAGTGCCAGGGGAGGGAATTCACCCCTCCACTTT. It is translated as CASSARGGNSPLHF.

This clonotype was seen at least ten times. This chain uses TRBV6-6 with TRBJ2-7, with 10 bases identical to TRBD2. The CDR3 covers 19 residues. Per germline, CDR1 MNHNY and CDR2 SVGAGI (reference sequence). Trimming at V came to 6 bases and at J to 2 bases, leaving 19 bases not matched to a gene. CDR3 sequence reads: CASRDIFPELAGRTYEQYF. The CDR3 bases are TGTGCCAGCAGGGATATATTTCCCGAACTAGCGGGGAGAACCTACGAGCAGTACTTC.

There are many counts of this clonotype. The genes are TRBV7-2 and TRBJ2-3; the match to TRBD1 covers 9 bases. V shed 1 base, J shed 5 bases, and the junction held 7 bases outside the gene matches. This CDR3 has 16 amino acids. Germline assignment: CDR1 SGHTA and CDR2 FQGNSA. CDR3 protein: CASSLGGTGSGDTQYF. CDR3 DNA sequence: TGTGCCAGCAGCTTAGGGGGGACAGGGTCGGGAGATACGCAGTATTTT.

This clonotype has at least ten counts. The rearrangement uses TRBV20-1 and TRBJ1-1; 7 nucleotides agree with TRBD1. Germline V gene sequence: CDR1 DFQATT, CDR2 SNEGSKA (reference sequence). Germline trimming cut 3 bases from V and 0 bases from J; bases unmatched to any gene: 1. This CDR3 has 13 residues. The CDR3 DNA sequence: TGCAGTGCTAGGGGACAGCTGAACACTGAAGCTTTCTTT. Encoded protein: CSARGQLNTEAFF.

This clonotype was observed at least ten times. CDR3 in amino acids: CASSPSYTGETQYF. CDR3 nucleotide sequence: TGTGCCAGCAGCCCGTCCTACACGGGAGAGACCCAGTACTTC. The rearrangement joins TRBV7-2 to TRBJ2-5, with D unresolved. The V end lost 5 bases, the J end lost 4 bases, and 14 bases lay between the germline ends. Germline CDR1 SGHTA, CDR2 FQGNSA. The CDR3 loop spans 14 amino acids.

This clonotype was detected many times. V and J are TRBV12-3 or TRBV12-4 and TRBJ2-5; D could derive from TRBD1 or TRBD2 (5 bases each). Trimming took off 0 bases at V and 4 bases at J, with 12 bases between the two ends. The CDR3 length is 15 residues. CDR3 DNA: TGTGCCAGCAGTTTAGCGCCAGGGAGCGGAGAGACCCAGTACTTC. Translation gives CASSLAPGSGETQYF.

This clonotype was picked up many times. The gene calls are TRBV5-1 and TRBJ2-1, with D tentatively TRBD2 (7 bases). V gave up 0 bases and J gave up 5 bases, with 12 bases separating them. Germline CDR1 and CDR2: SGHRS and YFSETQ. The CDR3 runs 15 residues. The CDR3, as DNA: TGCGCCAGCAGCTTGGAGCGGGACACCAACAATGAGCAGTTCTTC. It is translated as CASSLERDTNNEQFF.

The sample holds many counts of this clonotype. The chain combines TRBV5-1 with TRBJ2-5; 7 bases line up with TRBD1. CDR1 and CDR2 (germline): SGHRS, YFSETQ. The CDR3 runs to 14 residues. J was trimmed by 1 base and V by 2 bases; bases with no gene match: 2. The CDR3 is CASSFEGAQETQYF. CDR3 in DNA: TGCGCCAGCAGCTTTGAGGGGGCCCAAGAGACCCAGTACTTC.

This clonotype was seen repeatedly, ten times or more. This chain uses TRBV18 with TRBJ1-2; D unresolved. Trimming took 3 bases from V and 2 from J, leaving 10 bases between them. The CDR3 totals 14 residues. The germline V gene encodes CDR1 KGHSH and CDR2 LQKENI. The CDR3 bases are TGTGCCAGCTCACCGGAGAGAAGGAACTATGGCTACACCTTC. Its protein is CASSPERRNYGYTF.

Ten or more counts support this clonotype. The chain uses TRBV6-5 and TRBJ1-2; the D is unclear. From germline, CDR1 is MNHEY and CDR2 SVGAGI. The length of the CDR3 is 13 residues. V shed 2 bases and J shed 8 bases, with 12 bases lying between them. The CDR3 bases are TGTGCCAGCAGTTACAGGGCGTGGCAAGGCTACACCTTC. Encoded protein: CASSYRAWQGYTF.

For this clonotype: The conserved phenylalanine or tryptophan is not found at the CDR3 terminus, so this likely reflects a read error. The CDR3 region has the DNA TGTACCAGCTCACCGACTAATGAAAAACTGTTTTTG. This sequence encodes CTSSPTNEKLFL. The genes are TRBV18 and TRBJ1-4, with D hard to call. The CDR3 has 12 residues. Germline-derived CDR1 and CDR2 are KGHSH and LQKENI.

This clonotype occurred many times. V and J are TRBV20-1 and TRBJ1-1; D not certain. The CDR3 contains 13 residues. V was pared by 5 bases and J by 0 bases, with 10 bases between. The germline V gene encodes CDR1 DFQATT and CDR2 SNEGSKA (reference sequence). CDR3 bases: TGCAGTGCTCAGACCCCCATGAACACTGAAGCTTTCTTT. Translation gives CSAQTPMNTEAFF.

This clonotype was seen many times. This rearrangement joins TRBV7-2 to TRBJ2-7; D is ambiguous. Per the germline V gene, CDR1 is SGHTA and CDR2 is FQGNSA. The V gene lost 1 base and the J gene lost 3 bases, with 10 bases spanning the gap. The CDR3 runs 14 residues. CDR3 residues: CASSLGPGNYEQYF. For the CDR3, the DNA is TGTGCCAGCAGCTTAGGCCCCGGAAACTACGAGCAGTACTTC.

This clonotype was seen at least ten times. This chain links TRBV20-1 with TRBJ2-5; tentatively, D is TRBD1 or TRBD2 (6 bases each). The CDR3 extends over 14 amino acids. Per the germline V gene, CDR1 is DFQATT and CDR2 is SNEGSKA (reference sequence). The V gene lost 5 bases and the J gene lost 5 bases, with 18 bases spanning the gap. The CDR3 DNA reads TGCAGTGCTGGAGGGGGACCGGGCGGCGAGACCCAGTACTTC. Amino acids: CSAGGGPGGETQYF.

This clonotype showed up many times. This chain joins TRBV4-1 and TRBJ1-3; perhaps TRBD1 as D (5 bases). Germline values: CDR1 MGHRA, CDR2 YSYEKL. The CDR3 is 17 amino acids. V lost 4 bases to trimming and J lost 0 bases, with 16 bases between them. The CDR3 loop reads CASSPGGQGYSGNTIYF. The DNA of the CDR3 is TGCGCCAGCAGCCCTGGTGGGCAGGGTTACTCTGGAAACACCATATATTTT.